This entry lists 20 T cell receptor beta chains sequenced from one sample in a study of T cell repertoires in cytomegalovirus infection. These TCRs' antigens remain unknown. TCRdb ran MiXCR on the reads and lists one entry per CDR3 protein. The sample holds fewer than 650,000 distinct CDR3 sequences, about 40% seen once. Sequencing used cultured PBMCs, obtained from culture after CMV antigen stimulation. The receptors come from a human donor in good health (CMV status not recorded). Some clones in this sample may be carry-over from other donors' samples.

This rearrangement joins TRBV7-6 to TRBJ1-3, with unresolved D. Germline CDR1 is SGHVS and CDR2 is FNYEAQ. The CDR3 covers 17 residues. Trimming cost V 2 bases and J 0 bases, with 14 bases left between them. The CDR3 nucleotides read TGTGCCAGCAGCTTAATCTATTACCAAAGCTCTGGAAACACCATATATTTT. Amino acids: CASSLIYYQSSGNTIYF.

The chain has TRBV18 and TRBJ1-1; D uncertain. Germline V gives CDR1 KGHSH, CDR2 LQKENI. This CDR3 comprises 15 residues. The V end lost 2 bases, the J end lost 1 base, and 11 bases lay between the germline ends. The CDR3 protein is CASSPSGLENTEAFF. CDR3 bases: TGTGCCAGCTCACCATCGGGGTTAGAGAACACTGAAGCTTTCTTT.

The rearrangement links TRBV2 to TRBJ1-6, with a possible D match to TRBD1 (5 bases). This CDR3 spans 13 amino acids. Per the germline V gene, CDR1 is SNHLY and CDR2 is FYNNEI. Trimming removed 6 bases at V and 18 bases at J, with 21 bases between. CDR3 protein: CASRELRSGYYHF. CDR3 nucleotides: TGTGCCAGCAGGGAACTGCGCTCAGGGTATTACCACTTT.

This clonotype was observed many times. The gene calls are TRBV7-2 and TRBJ2-7; D gene unclear. This CDR3 has 15 residues. Trimming removed 5 bases at V and 6 bases at J, with 20 bases between. The germline V gene has CDR1 SGHTA and CDR2 FQGNSA. This CDR3 is CASSRGPNPDAEQYF. The CDR3 DNA reads as TGTGCCAGCAGCCGAGGACCAAACCCGGACGCCGAGCAGTACTTC.

The chain has TRBV15 and TRBJ1-2; 9 nucleotides align to TRBD1. CDR3 size: 14 residues. J lost 6 bases, V lost 3 bases, and 5 bases had no gene match. The germline V gene encodes CDR1 LNHNV and CDR2 YYDKDF (reference sequence). The CDR3, as DNA: TGTGCCACCAGCAGTGGGACAGGGATTAATGGCTACACCTTC. It specifies CATSSGTGINGYTF.

This sequence joins TRBV11-2 and TRBJ2-7; tentative D call: TRBD2 (5 bases). This CDR3 spans 14 amino acids. The V end lost 1 base, the J end lost 6 bases, and 13 bases lay between the germline ends. The germline CDR1 and CDR2 sequences are SGHAT and FQNNGV. The CDR3 spells CASSLAPGKREQYF. CDR3 DNA: TGTGCCAGCAGCTTAGCGCCGGGGAAACGCGAGCAGTACTTC. The variable domain in full, completed from reference TRBV11-2 and TRBJ2-7, reads EAGVAQSPRYKIIEKRQSVAFWCNPISGHATLYWYQQILGQGPKLLIQFQNNGVVDDSQLPKDRFSAERLKGVDSTLKIQPAKLEDSAVYLCASSLAPGKREQYFGPGTRLTVT.

This clonotype was observed many times. The chain uses TRBV7-2 and TRBJ1-5; D is unresolved. The CDR3 sequence is 15 residues long. The germline V and J ends were trimmed by 5 bases and 3 bases, with 14 bases remaining between them. CDR1 and CDR2 from the germline V gene are SGHTA and FQGNSA. In DNA, the CDR3 is TGTGCCAGCAGCCGAAGCAGAGAACTCAATCAGCCCCAGCATTTT. This translates into CASSRSRELNQPQHF. The full variable domain, its missing parts supplied by reference TRBV7-2 and TRBJ1-5, is GAGVSQSPSNKVTEKGKDVELRCDPISGHTALYWYRQSLGQGLEFLIYFQGNSAPDKSGLPSDRFSAERTGGSVSTLTIQRTQQEDSAVYLCASSRSRELNQPQHFGDGTRLSIL.

This chain links TRBV20-1 with TRBJ2-1, with D perhaps being TRBD1 or TRBD2 (6 bases each). Trimming pared 6 bases from V and 5 bases from J, leaving 17 bases between. CDR3 length equals 14 residues. Germline-derived CDR1 and CDR2 are DFQATT and SNEGSKA (reference sequence). CDR3 sequence (DNA): TGCAGTGCCCTCAGGGGCGGGGCAGACAATGAGCAGTTCTTC. Translating it yields CSALRGGADNEQFF.

The chain uses TRBV6-5 and TRBJ1-2; maybe TRBD1 (6 bases). Looked up from germline, CDR1 is MNHEY and CDR2 is SVGAGI. The CDR3 consists of 14 residues. V was cut by 6 bases and J by 4 bases, with 15 bases left in between. This CDR3 is CASRNPGGGYGYTF. The CDR3, as DNA: TGTGCCAGCAGGAACCCGGGGGGCGGCTATGGCTACACCTTC.

The chain uses TRBV19 and TRBJ1-5; 7 nucleotides line up with TRBD1. The CDR3 runs to 15 residues. The ends lost 5 bases at V and 5 bases at J; junction bases unmatched: 9. CDR1 is LNHDA and CDR2 is SQIVND in the germline V gene (reference sequence). The CDR3 DNA follows: TGTGCCAGTAGTTCGCGGACAGGTGGGGATCAGCCCCAGCATTTT. Translation gives CASSSRTGGDQPQHF.

This rearrangement joins TRBV2 to TRBJ2-5, with D unclear. V was shortened by 4 bases and J by 5 bases, with 11 bases between the two germline ends. The CDR3 is 13 residues long. Germline-derived CDR1 and CDR2 are SNHLY and FYNNEI. CDR3 residues: CASSGPGGETQYF. The DNA for the CDR3 is TGTGCCAGCAGTGGTCCAGGTGGCGAGACCCAGTACTTC.

The chain joins TRBV7-2 to TRBJ2-7; D is undetermined. Germline CDR1 is SGHTA and CDR2 is FQGNSA. V was shortened by 1 base and J by 5 bases, with 12 bases between the two germline ends. The length of the CDR3 is 14 residues. The CDR3 DNA follows: TGTGCCAGCAGCTTAGGACGTCGCTGGGACGAGCAGTACTTC. Protein sequence: CASSLGRRWDEQYF.

This clonotype came up a few times. CDR3 DNA sequence: TGTGCCAGCAGTGGATCTGCTAGCGGGAGTTTCGCGTACGAGCAGTACTTC. It yields the protein CASSGSASGSFAYEQYF. The V gene is TRBV2, the J gene TRBJ2-7; 10 nucleotides align to TRBD2. The germline gives CDR1 SNHLY, CDR2 FYNNEI. CDR3 length: 17 amino acids. Trimming cost V 4 bases and J 4 bases; bases outside gene matches: 13.

V gene TRBV7-9 combines with J gene TRBJ1-1; D unresolved. The ends were cut back, 5 bases at V and 6 bases at J, with 13 bases in the middle. CDR3 length equals 13 residues. Germline V lookup: CDR1 SEHNR, CDR2 FQNEAQ (reference sequence). In DNA form, the CDR3 reads TGTGCCAGCAGCCGAAAGTTTACGTCTGAAGCTTTCTTT. Residues: CASSRKFTSEAFF.

The sample holds many counts of this clonotype. The chain links TRBV7-2 to TRBJ2-7; unclear D gene. Per the germline V gene, CDR1 is SGHTA and CDR2 is FQGNSA. V was cut by 1 base and J by 0 bases, with 4 bases left in between. The CDR3 loop spans 13 amino acids. The CDR3 nucleotides are TGTGCCAGCAGCTTAGGTTACTCCTACGAGCAGTACTTC. It is translated as CASSLGYSYEQYF.

The chain recombines TRBV20-1 with TRBJ2-5; D remains unclear. Trimming took 4 bases from V and 1 from J, leaving 1 base between them. The CDR3 is 10 amino acids. Germline-derived CDR1 and CDR2 are DFQATT and SNEGSKA (reference sequence). CDR3 DNA sequence: TGCAGTGCTATCCAAGAGACCCAGTACTTC. It is translated as CSAIQETQYF.

This chain connects TRBV10-3 to TRBJ2-2; 8 positions agree with TRBD1. With V trimmed by 7 bases and J by 6 bases, 7 bases remained unmatched. Per germline, CDR1 ENHRY and CDR2 SYGVKD. The CDR3 has 14 amino acids. In DNA, the CDR3 is TGTGCCATCACGCCCTGGACAGGGCCCGGGGAGCTGTTTTTT. It codes for CAITPWTGPGELFF.

This clonotype was recorded a few times. The V gene is TRBV7-6, the J gene TRBJ1-1; D remains unclear. Trimming shortened V by 1 base and J by 0 bases, and 12 bases separated the two germline ends. Per germline, CDR1 SGHVS and CDR2 FNYEAQ. This CDR3 is 16 amino acids long. CDR3 in amino acids: CASSLGRAPMNTEAFF. CDR3 nucleotide sequence: TGTGCCAGCAGCTTAGGGAGGGCACCCATGAACACTGAAGCTTTCTTT.

The genes are TRBV6-2 or TRBV6-3 and TRBJ2-5; no reliable D call. CDR1 and CDR2 from the germline V gene are MNHEY and SVGEGT. The CDR3 spans 14 residues. V gave up 2 bases and J gave up 5 bases, with 12 bases separating them. CDR3 in amino acids: CASSYGMELETQYF. The DNA of the CDR3 is TGTGCCAGCAGTTACGGGATGGAGCTTGAGACCCAGTACTTC.

This chain links TRBV19 with TRBJ2-1, with TRBD2 as a possible D gene (7 bases). Germline CDR1 reads LNHDA; CDR2 reads SQIVND (reference sequence). The CDR3 loop spans 15 amino acids. Trimming cost V 7 bases and J 4 bases, with 17 bases left between them. CDR3 in amino acids: CASKVSGGRYNEQFF. CDR3 coding DNA: TGTGCCAGTAAGGTGTCGGGGGGCAGGTACAATGAGCAGTTCTTC.